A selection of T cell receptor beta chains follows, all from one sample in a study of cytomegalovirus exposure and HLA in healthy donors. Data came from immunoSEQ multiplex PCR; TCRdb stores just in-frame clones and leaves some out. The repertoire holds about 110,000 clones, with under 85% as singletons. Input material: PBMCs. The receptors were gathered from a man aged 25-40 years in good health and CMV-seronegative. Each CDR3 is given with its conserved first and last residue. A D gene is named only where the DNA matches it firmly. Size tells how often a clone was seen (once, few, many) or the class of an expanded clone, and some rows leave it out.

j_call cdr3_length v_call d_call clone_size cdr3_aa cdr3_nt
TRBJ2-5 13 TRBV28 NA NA CASKGGYQETQYF TGTGCCAGCAAAGGGGGTTACCAAGAGACCCAGTACTTC
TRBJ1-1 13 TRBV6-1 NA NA CASSAHEGEKAFF TGTGCCAGCAGTGCCCATGAGGGGGAAAAAGCTTTCTTT
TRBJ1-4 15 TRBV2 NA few CASSERTATNEKLFF TGTGCCAGCAGTGAACGGACTGCAACTAATGAAAAACTGTTTTTT
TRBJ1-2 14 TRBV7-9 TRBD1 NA CASTGTGAGYGYTF TGTGCCAGCACCGGGACAGGGGCGGGCTATGGCTACACCTTC
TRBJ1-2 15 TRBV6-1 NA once CASSEVISGGSGYTF TGTGCCAGCAGTGAAGTCATCAGTGGGGGGAGCGGCTACACCTTC
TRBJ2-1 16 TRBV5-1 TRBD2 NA CASSFGGGRKGNEQFF TGCGCCAGCAGCTTCGGCGGGGGGCGAAAGGGCAATGAGCAGTTCTTC
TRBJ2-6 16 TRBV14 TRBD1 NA CASSRDRGPGANVLTF TGTGCCAGCAGCCGGGACAGGGGGCCCGGGGCCAACGTCCTGACTTTC
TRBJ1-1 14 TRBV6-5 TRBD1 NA CASSYLGTGLEAFF TGTGCCAGCAGTTACCTGGGGACAGGCCTTGAAGCTTTCTTT
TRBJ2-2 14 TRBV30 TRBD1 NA CALDRFRGSGELFF TGTGCTTTGGACAGGTTCAGGGGTTCCGGGGAGCTGTTTTTT
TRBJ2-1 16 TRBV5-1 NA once CASSRELSSSYNEQFF TGCGCCAGCAGCCGAGAGCTTTCGAGCTCCTACAATGAGCAGTTCTTC
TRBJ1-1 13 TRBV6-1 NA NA CASRVIRGTEAFF TGTGCCAGCAGAGTGATAAGGGGCACTGAAGCTTTCTTT
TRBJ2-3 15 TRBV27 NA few CASRDGGGGTDTQYF TGTGCCAGCCGAGACGGGGGTGGGGGCACAGATACGCAGTATTTT
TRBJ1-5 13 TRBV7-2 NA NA CASSLGGHQPQHF TGTGCCAGCAGCTTAGGTGGGCATCAGCCCCAGCATTTT
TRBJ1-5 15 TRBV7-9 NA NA CASSPRGDISQPQHF TGTGCCAGCAGCCCTCGGGGGGACATAAGCCAGCCCCAGCATTTT
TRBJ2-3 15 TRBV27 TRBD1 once CASSLGQTRTDTQYF TGTGCCAGCAGTTTGGGACAGACCCGCACAGATACGCAGTATTTT
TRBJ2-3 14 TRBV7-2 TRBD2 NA CASSSGALQDTQYF TGTGCCAGCAGCAGCGGGGCCCTACAAGATACGCAGTATTTT
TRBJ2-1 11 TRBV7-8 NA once CASSFDSEQFF TGTGCCAGCAGCTTCGACAGTGAGCAGTTCTTC
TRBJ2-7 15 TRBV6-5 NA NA CASSYSNSEDYEQYF TGTGCCAGCAGTTACTCGAATAGCGAGGACTACGAGCAGTACTTC
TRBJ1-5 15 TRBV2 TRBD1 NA CASDSGTGSNQPQHF TGTGCCAGCGATTCCGGGACAGGCAGCAATCAGCCCCAGCATTTT
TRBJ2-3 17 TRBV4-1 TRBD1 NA CASSQPQTGVGTDTQYF TGCGCCAGCAGCCAGCCCCAGACAGGGGTAGGCACAGATACGCAGTATTTT
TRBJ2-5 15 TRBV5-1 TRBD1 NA CASSPAGTAQETQYF TGCGCCAGCAGTCCAGCAGGGACAGCACAAGAGACCCAGTACTTC
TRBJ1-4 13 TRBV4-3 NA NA CASGGTTNEKLFF TGCGCCAGCGGGGGCACCACTAATGAAAAACTGTTTTTT
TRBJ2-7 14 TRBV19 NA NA CASSMIGSSPGVFF TGTGCCAGTAGTATGATCGGATCTTCTCCGGGGGTTTTTTTC
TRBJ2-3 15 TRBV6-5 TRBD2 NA CASSFKRGSTDTQYF TGTGCCAGCAGTTTTAAGCGGGGGAGCACAGATACGCAGTATTTT
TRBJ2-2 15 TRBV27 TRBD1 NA CASSQGARFGGELFF TGTGCCAGCAGTCAGGGGGCGCGATTCGGCGGGGAGCTGTTTTTT
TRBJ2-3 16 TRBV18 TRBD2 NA CASSPASGRSTDTQYF TGTGCCAGCTCACCAGCTAGCGGGAGGAGCACAGATACGCAGTATTTT
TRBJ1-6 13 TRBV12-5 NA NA CASGFQGNSPLHF TGTGCTAGTGGGTTTCAGGGTAATTCACCCCTCCACTTT
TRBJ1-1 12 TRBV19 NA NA CASSPGNTEAFF TGTGCCAGTAGTCCGGGGAACACTGAAGCTTTCTTT
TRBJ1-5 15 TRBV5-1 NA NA CASSLAGRVDQPQHF TGCGCCAGCAGCTTGGCGGGCAGGGTCGATCAGCCCCAGCATTTT
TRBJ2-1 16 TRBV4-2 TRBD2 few CASSQDEAGGSNEQFF TGTGCCAGCAGCCAAGACGAAGCGGGAGGGAGCAATGAGCAGTTCTTC
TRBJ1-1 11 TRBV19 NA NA CASRVWEEAFF TGTGCCAGTAGGGTATGGGAGGAAGCTTTCTTT
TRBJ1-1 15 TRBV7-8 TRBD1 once CASSSNPQGWTEAFF TGTGCCAGCAGCTCGAACCCACAGGGGTGGACTGAAGCTTTCTTT
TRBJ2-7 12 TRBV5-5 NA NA CASSLAGDKQYF TGTGCCAGCAGCTTGGCGGGAGACAAGCAGTACTTC
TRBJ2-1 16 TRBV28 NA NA CASSLGGGTLYNEQFF TGTGCCAGCAGTTTAGGTGGCGGGACCCTCTACAATGAGCAGTTCTTC
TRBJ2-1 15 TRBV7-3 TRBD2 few CASRMRTSGNNEQFF TGTGCCAGCAGGATGAGGACTAGCGGTAACAATGAGCAGTTCTTC
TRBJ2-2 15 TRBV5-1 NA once CASSPGTLNTGELFF TGCGCCAGCAGCCCCGGGACTTTGAACACCGGGGAGCTGTTTTTT
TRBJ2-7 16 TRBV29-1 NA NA CSVYFGRSPAAFEQYF TGCAGCGTATACTTCGGGAGATCCCCTGCCGCTTTCGAGCAGTACTTC
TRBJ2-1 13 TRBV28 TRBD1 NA CASTLNRGYEQFF TGTGCCAGCACCCTTAACAGGGGCTATGAGCAGTTCTTC
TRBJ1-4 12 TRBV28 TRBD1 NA CASSLPRGQLFF TGTGCCAGCAGTTTACCCAGGGGGCAACTGTTTTTT
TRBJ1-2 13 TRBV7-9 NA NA CASSLMVGDGYTF TGTGCCAGCAGCTTGATGGTAGGGGATGGCTACACCTTC